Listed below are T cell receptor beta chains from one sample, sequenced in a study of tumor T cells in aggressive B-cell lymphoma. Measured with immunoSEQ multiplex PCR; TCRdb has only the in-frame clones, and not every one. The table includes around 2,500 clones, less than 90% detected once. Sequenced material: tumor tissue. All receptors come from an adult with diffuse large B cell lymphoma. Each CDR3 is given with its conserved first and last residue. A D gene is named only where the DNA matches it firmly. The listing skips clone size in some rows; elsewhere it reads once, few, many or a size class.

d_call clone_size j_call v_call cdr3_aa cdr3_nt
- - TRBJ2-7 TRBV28 CASRGGLSYEQYF TGTGCCAGCAGGGGGGGACTCTCCTACGAGCAGTACTTC
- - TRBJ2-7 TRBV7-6 CASSFGGTYEQYF TGTGCCAGCAGCTTCGGAGGGACCTACGAGCAGTACTTC
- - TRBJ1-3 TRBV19 CASSPREGTGNTIYF TGTGCCAGTAGTCCCCGGGAGGGCACTGGAAACACCATATATTTT
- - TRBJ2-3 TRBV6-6 CASSYGGFTDTQYF TGTGCCAGCAGTTACGGGGGGTTCACAGATACGCAGTATTTT
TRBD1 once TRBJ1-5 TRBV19 CASSSRDRGNQPQHF TGTGCCAGTAGTTCCCGGGACAGAGGTAATCAGCCCCAGCATTTT
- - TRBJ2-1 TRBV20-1 CSASWREQFF TGCAGTGCCTCGTGGCGGGAGCAGTTCTTC
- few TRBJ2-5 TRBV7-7 CASSSGQKQETQYF TGTGCCAGCAGCTCTGGACAGAAACAAGAGACCCAGTACTTC
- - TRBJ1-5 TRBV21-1 CASSKALSFFFRQVHRQHF TGTGCCAGCAGCAAAGCGCTTTCGTTCTTTTTCCGACAGGTTCATCGGCAGCATTTT
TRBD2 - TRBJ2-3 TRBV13 CASSLGGASGGLDTQYF TGTGCCAGCAGCTTAGGAGGGGCTAGCGGGGGTCTAGATACGCAGTATTTT
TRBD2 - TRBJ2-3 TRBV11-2 CASSLVIGSGRGTDTQYF TGTGCCAGCAGCTTAGTTATAGGTAGCGGGAGAGGCACAGATACGCAGTATTTT
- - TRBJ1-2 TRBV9 CASSPMGGNYGYTF TGTGCCAGCAGCCCTATGGGGGGTAACTATGGCTACACCTTC
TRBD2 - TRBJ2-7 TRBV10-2 CASKSGTSQVHEQYF TGCGCCAGCAAGAGCGGGACTTCGCAGGTCCACGAGCAGTACTTC
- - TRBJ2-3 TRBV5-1 CASGWGNTRDTQYF TGCGCCAGCGGGTGGGGCAATACACGAGATACGCAGTATTTT
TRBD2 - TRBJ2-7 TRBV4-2 CASSQSISGGTYYEQYF TGTGCCAGCAGCCAAAGTATTAGCGGGGGTACATACTACGAGCAGTACTTC
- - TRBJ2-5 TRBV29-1 CSVEAVGRPNQETQYF TGCAGCGTTGAAGCGGTGGGGAGGCCCAACCAAGAGACCCAGTACTTC
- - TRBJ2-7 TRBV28 CASSIPSYEQYF TGTGCCAGCAGTATTCCCTCCTACGAGCAGTACTTC
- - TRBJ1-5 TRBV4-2 CASSQDGQGHQPQHF TGTGCCAGCAGCCAAGATGGACAAGGACATCAGCCCCAGCATTTT
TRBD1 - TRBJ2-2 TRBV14 CASSLLQGAGAGELFF TGTGCCAGCAGCCTGTTACAGGGGGCGGGAGCCGGGGAGCTGTTTTTT
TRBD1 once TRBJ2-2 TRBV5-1 CASSFGTANTGELFF TGCGCCAGCAGCTTCGGGACAGCGAACACCGGGGAGCTGTTTTTT
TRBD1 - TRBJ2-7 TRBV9 CASSVGDRGYEQYF TGTGCCAGCAGCGTAGGGGACAGGGGTTACGAGCAGTACTTC
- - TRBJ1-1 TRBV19 CASRRTENTEAFF TGTGCCAGTAGAAGGACAGAGAACACTGAAGCTTTCTTT
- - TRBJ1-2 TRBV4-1 CASSQGPRREANYGYTF TGCGCCAGCAGCCAAGGTCCGAGGCGGGAGGCTAACTATGGCTACACCTTC
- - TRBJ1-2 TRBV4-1 CASSQGPRREKPYGYTF TGCGCCAGCAGCCAAGGCCCCCGGAGGGAAAAACCCTATGGCTACACCTTC
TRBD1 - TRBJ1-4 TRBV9 CASSPGTGNEKLFF TGTGCCAGCAGCCCCGGGACAGGGAATGAAAAACTGTTTTTT
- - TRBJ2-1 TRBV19 CASSIDGGRVVSYNEQFF TGTGCCAGTAGTATAGATGGCGGCAGGGTAGTTTCCTACAATGAGCAGTTCTTC
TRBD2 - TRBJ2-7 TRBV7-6 CASSSATSLADSYEQYF TGTGCCAGCAGCTCTGCAACTAGTCTAGCGGACTCCTACGAGCAGTACTTC